This entry lists 27 T cell receptor gamma chains sequenced from one sample in a study of Vδ1+ human thymocytes. Findings and limits, study-wide: Highly polyclonal TRG and TRD repertoires with Gaussian CDR3 length distributions appeared in thymus.

No antigen is known for these receptors. RNA was extracted from the cells and then reverse transcribed. Multiplex PCR used pooled V-gene forward primers and a constant-region reverse primer to amplify CDR3s. TCRdb redid the clone calls on the multiplex PCR reads with CATT. Among some 37,000 gamma-chain clones, around 20% were seen once, and the ten largest hold under 2%. The sequenced sample consisted of Vdelta1+ gamma-delta thymocytes from the thymus. Subset specified: FACS-sorted CD3+ TCRalphabeta- TCRVdelta1+ TCRVdelta2- thymocytes. Every receptor here comes from a girl less than two years old who had congenital heart surgery.

The chain employs TRGV4 and TRGJ1 or TRGJ2. V was clipped by 3 bases and J by 5 bases; unmatched bases: 7. Germline loops: CDR1 EGSTGY, CDR2 YDSYTSSV. The CDR3 covers 13 residues. The CDR3 DNA follows: TGTGCCACCTGGGATTTGGTGAATTATAAGAAACTCTTT. This sequence encodes CATWDLVNYKKLF.

The chain joins TRGV2 to TRGJ1 or TRGJ2. Germline values: CDR1 EGSNGY, CDR2 YDSYNSKV. This CDR3 contains 14 residues. Trimming removed 3 bases from V and 8 bases from J; junction bases left unmatched: 13. In DNA, the CDR3 is TGTGCCACCTGGGACTTATTATATCGGGATAAGAAACTCTTT. It encodes CATWDLLYRDKKLF.

This clone was observed a few times. The chain recombines TRGV4 with TRGJ1 or TRGJ2. CDR1 and CDR2 from the germline V gene are EGSTGY and YDSYTSSV. CDR3 length equals 11 residues. Trimming removed 5 bases from V and 9 bases from J; junction bases left unmatched: 7. Here the CDR3 reads CATWALPKKLF. The CDR3 bases are TGTGCCACCTGGGCCCTCCCTAAGAAACTCTTT.

The rearrangement joins TRGV9 to TRGJ1 or TRGJ2. The trim removed 0 bases at V and 13 bases at J, leaving 9 bases unmatched. CDR3 size: 12 residues. Looked up from germline, CDR1 is GITISATS and CDR2 is ISYDGTV (reference sequence). The CDR3 here is CALWEVDYRKLF. CDR3 sequence (DNA): TGTGCCTTGTGGGAGGTGGATTATCGAAAACTCTTT.

This clone was counted a few times. The sample contains more than one DNA sequence encoding this CDR3. The chain couples TRGV3 to TRGJ1 or TRGJ2. In germline, CDR1 is VTNTFY, CDR2 YDVSTARD (reference sequence). V lost 0 bases, J lost 4 bases, and 6 bases stayed unmatched. The length of the CDR3 is 14 residues. The CDR3 nucleotides are TGTGCCACCTGGGACAGGCCCTGGTATTATAAGAAACTCTTT. Its translation is CATWDRPWYYKKLF.

V and J are TRGV9 and TRGJ1 or TRGJ2. This CDR3 has 12 amino acids. Germline V gene lookup returns CDR1 GITISATS and CDR2 ISYDGTV (reference sequence). V was clipped by 3 bases and J by 13 bases; unmatched bases: 12. CDR3 residues: CALWESWGRKLF. CDR3 nucleotides: TGTGCCTTGTGGGAGTCTTGGGGCAGAAAACTCTTT.

There are a few counts of this clone. This chain links TRGV4 with TRGJ1 or TRGJ2. V trimming: 0 bases; J trimming: 2 bases; junction bases outside the gene matches: 10. Germline assignment: CDR1 EGSTGY and CDR2 YDSYTSSV. The CDR3 runs 16 residues. CDR3 coding DNA: TGTGCCACCTGGGATGGGAAAGGGGGGGATTATTATAAGAAACTCTTT. It translates to CATWDGKGGDYYKKLF.

This chain links TRGV2 with TRGJ1 or TRGJ2. CDR1 and CDR2 (germline): EGSNGY, YDSYNSKV. This CDR3 is built from 14 residues. The trim removed 0 bases at V and 6 bases at J, leaving 8 bases unmatched. The CDR3: CATWDGRYGYKKLF. The CDR3 DNA reads as TGTGCCACCTGGGACGGGCGGTATGGTTATAAGAAACTCTTT.

This clone was recorded a few times. The rearrangement links TRGV8 to TRGJP2. From germline, CDR1 is VENAVY and CDR2 YDSYNSRV. The CDR3 sequence is 14 residues long. V was clipped by 0 bases and J by 4 bases; unmatched bases: 2. CDR3 sequence (DNA): TGTGCCACCTGGGATAGGGCTAGTGATTGGATCAAGACGTTT. Translated: CATWDRASDWIKTF.

The gene calls are TRGV5 and TRGJ1 or TRGJ2. The V and J ends lost 0 bases and 7 bases, in that order; junction bases with no gene match: 9. Germline CDR1 reads VINAFY; CDR2 reads YDVSNSKD. The CDR3 has 14 residues. The CDR3 DNA reads as TGTGCCACCTGGGACAGGCTACCTCCCTATAAGAAACTCTTT. It specifies CATWDRLPPYKKLF.

The V and J genes are TRGV9 and TRGJ1 or TRGJ2. The junction had 17 bases not matched to a gene; V was cut back by 2 bases and J by 10 bases. Germline CDR1 reads GITISATS; CDR2 reads ISYDGTV (reference sequence). The CDR3 spans 15 residues. CDR3 DNA: TGTGCCTTGTGGGAGGCAAGAGGGATTAAAGGGAAGAAACTCTTT. This codes for CALWEARGIKGKKLF.

The rearrangement joins TRGV2 to TRGJP2. Germline V gene lookup returns CDR1 EGSNGY and CDR2 YDSYNSKV. J lost 2 bases, V lost 0 bases, and 9 bases had no gene match. The CDR3 is made up of 17 amino acids. DNA for the CDR3: TGTGCCACCTGGGACGGGCCGATCGGAAGTAGTGATTGGATCAAGACGTTT. Translation gives CATWDGPIGSSDWIKTF.

Comments on this clone: Given a much more abundant clone one base away, this may be a read error. Other DNA sequences in the same sample also yield this CDR3. This sequence joins TRGV8 and TRGJ1 or TRGJ2. The CDR3 has 14 amino acids. Germline CDR1 is VENAVY and CDR2 is YDSYNSRV. The ends lost 0 bases at V and 0 bases at J; junction bases unmatched: 2. The CDR3 protein is CATWDRLNYYKKLF. In nucleotides, the CDR3 is TGTGCCACCTGGGATAGGCTGAATTATTATAAGAAACTCTTT.

There are a few counts of this clone. Different DNA sequences within this sample yield the same CDR3. This chain connects TRGV4 to TRGJ1 or TRGJ2. CDR3 size: 14 residues. The trim removed 0 bases at V and 4 bases at J, leaving 6 bases unmatched. Germline CDR1 reads EGSTGY; CDR2 reads YDSYTSSV. The CDR3 protein is CATWDGPRYYKKLF. The CDR3 DNA reads TGTGCCACCTGGGATGGGCCAAGGTATTATAAGAAACTCTTT.

This clone came up a few times. The chain employs TRGV8 and TRGJP2. The V gene's germline CDR1 is VENAVY and CDR2 YDSYNSRV. The V gene end was trimmed by 5 bases and the J gene end by 3 bases; junction bases not matched to a gene: 3. The CDR3 sequence is 13 residues long. CDR3 loop: CATWVRSDWIKTF. The CDR3 DNA follows: TGTGCCACCTGGGTTCGTAGTGATTGGATCAAGACGTTT.

As to this clone: A much larger clone lies a single base off, so this may be a read error. V usage is TRGV3 and J usage is TRGJP2. Germline CDR1 and CDR2: VTNTFY and YDVSTARD (reference sequence). This CDR3 contains 15 residues. CDR3: CAIWDGRGSDWIKTF. The CDR3 region has the DNA TGTGCCATCTGGGACGGGCGGGGTAGTGATTGGATCAAGACGTTT.

The gene calls are TRGV4 and TRGJP2. The CDR3 covers 14 residues. The germline CDR1 and CDR2 sequences are EGSTGY and YDSYTSSV. Trimming removed 12 bases from V and 0 bases from J; junction bases left unmatched: 10. The CDR3 DNA sequence: TGTGCCGCTATGCGGGATAGTAGTGATTGGATCAAGACGTTT. Translation: CAAMRDSSDWIKTF.

A note on this clone: This sample includes further DNA sequences coding for the same CDR3. This chain links TRGV2 with TRGJ1 or TRGJ2. This CDR3 comprises 15 residues. With 0 bases clipped from V and 1 base from J, the junction kept 6 bases outside the gene matches. The V gene's germline CDR1 is EGSNGY and CDR2 YDSYNSKV. The CDR3 DNA sequence: TGTGCCACCTGGGACGGGCCGCGAAATTATTATAAGAAACTCTTT. It encodes CATWDGPRNYYKKLF.

This chain connects TRGV5 to TRGJ1 or TRGJ2. Germline CDR1 and CDR2: VINAFY and YDVSNSKD. This CDR3 spans 12 amino acids. J lost 12 bases, V lost 0 bases, and 8 bases had no gene match. This chain's CDR3 is CATWDRQGAKLF. The CDR3 bases are TGTGCCACCTGGGACAGGCAGGGGGCGAAACTCTTT.

The J gene is TRGJ1 or TRGJ2, the V gene TRGV2. This CDR3 comprises 11 residues. With 3 bases clipped from V and 10 bases from J, the junction kept 6 bases outside the gene matches. Germline loops: CDR1 EGSNGY, CDR2 YDSYNSKV. The CDR3 sequence is CATWDKGKKLF. The CDR3 DNA reads as TGTGCCACCTGGGACAAGGGAAAGAAACTCTTT.

The chain couples TRGV3 to TRGJP2. The CDR3 consists of 15 residues. CDR1 is VTNTFY, CDR2 YDVSTARD, per germline (reference sequence). V lost 0 bases, J lost 8 bases, and 9 bases stayed unmatched. The CDR3 protein is CATWDRPPNDWIKTF. In DNA form, the CDR3 reads TGTGCCACCTGGGACAGGCCTCCCAACGATTGGATCAAGACGTTT.

The chain links TRGV3 to TRGJP2. Germline V gene data show CDR1 as VTNTFY and CDR2 as YDVSTARD (reference sequence). The trim removed 10 bases at V and 13 bases at J, leaving 12 bases unmatched. The CDR3 loop spans 11 amino acids. CDR3 protein: CATYIGLIKTF. CDR3 coding DNA: TGTGCCACTTACATTGGTTTGATCAAGACGTTT.

This clone was seen a handful of times. Other DNA sequences from this sample encode an identical CDR3 as well. The rearrangement uses TRGV9 and TRGJ1 or TRGJ2. V lost 1 base and J lost 11; bases outside the gene matches: 5. The CDR3 runs 11 residues. Germline lookup yields CDR1 GITISATS and CDR2 ISYDGTV (reference sequence). The CDR3 DNA sequence: TGTGCCTTGTGGGAGGTTGGCGAGAAACTCTTT. Amino acid sequence: CALWEVGEKLF.

The chain joins TRGV4 to TRGJ1 or TRGJ2. This CDR3 spans 13 amino acids. With V trimmed by 6 bases and J by 4 bases, 9 bases remained unmatched. Germline V lookup: CDR1 EGSTGY, CDR2 YDSYTSSV. The CDR3 DNA is TGTGCCACCTGGCATACCTACTATTATAAGAAACTCTTT. As protein: CATWHTYYYKKLF.

J is TRGJ1 or TRGJ2 and V is TRGV2. This CDR3 region has 14 residues. The germline V gene has CDR1 EGSNGY and CDR2 YDSYNSKV. The junction had 7 bases not matched to a gene; V was cut back by 0 bases and J by 5 bases. The CDR3 DNA reads TGTGCCACCTGGGACGGGCGGGAAAATTATAAGAAACTCTTT. Translated: CATWDGRENYKKLF.

In this sample, this clone turned up a few times. The same CDR3 is also encoded by other DNA sequences in this sample. V and J are TRGV9 and TRGJ1 or TRGJ2. V was pared by 3 bases and J by 3 bases, with 5 bases of the junction left unmatched. The CDR3 is made up of 13 amino acids. Looked up from germline, CDR1 is GITISATS and CDR2 is ISYDGTV (reference sequence). CDR3 amino acids: CALWELRYYKKLF. The CDR3 DNA reads as TGTGCCTTGTGGGAGCTCCGTTATTATAAGAAACTCTTT.

This clone was detected a few times. The chain couples TRGV3 to TRGJ1 or TRGJ2. CDR3 length: 14 residues. V lost 0 bases and J lost 3; bases outside the gene matches: 5. CDR1 and CDR2 (germline): VTNTFY, YDVSTARD (reference sequence). DNA of the CDR3: TGTGCCACCTGGGACAGGTCACCTTATTATAAGAAACTCTTT. It translates to CATWDRSPYYKKLF.